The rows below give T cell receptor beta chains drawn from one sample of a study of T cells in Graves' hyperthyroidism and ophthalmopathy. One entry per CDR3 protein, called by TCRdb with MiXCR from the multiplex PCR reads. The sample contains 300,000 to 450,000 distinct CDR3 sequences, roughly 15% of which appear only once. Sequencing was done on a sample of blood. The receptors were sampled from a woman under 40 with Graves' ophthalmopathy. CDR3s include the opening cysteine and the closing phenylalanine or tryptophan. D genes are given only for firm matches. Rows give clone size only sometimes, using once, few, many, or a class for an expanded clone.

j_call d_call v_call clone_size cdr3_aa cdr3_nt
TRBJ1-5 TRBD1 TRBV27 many CASSPPPQGARRGQPQHF TGTGCCAGCAGTCCCCCCCCACAGGGGGCGCGTCGAGGTCAGCCCCAGCATTTT
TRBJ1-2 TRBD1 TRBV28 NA CASIDRGWYGYTF TGTGCCAGCATCGACAGGGGGTGGTATGGCTACACCTTC
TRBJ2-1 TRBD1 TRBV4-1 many CASSQPSGTGIRLFF TGCGCCAGCAGCCAACCATCCGGGACAGGTATTAGGCTGTTCTTC
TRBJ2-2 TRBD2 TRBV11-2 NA CASSFRTSGGSNTGELFF TGTGCCAGCAGCTTCCGGACTAGCGGGGGGTCGAACACCGGGGAGCTGTTTTTT
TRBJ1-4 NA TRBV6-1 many CASRGPGELFGKLFF TGTGCCAGCAGAGGTCCGGGGGAGCTGTTTGGAAAACTGTTTTTT
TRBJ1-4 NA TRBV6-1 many CASSLADPSRKLFF TGTGCCAGCAGCCTCGCCGACCCTTCTCGGAAACTGTTTTTT
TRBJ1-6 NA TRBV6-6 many CASSYSFRSPLHF TGTGCCAGCAGTTACTCATTTCGGTCACCCCTCCACTTT
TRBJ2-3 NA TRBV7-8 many CASSYLDVASTDTQYF TGTGCCAGCAGTTATCTAGATGTGGCAAGCACAGATACGCAGTATTTT
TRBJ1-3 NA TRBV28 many CASSPPNPGPGNTIYF TGTGCCAGCTCCCCTCCCAACCCTGGGCCGGGAAACACCATATATTTT
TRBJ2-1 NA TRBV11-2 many CASAQGESYNEQFF TGTGCCAGCGCACAAGGGGAGTCGTACAATGAGCAGTTCTTC
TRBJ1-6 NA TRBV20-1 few CSAPPGGSYNSPLHF TGCAGTGCTCCCCCCGGGGGCTCCTATAATTCACCCCTCCACTTT
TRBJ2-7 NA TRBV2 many CASSEPADYEQYF TGTGCCAGCAGTGAACCGGCAGATTACGAGCAGTACTTC
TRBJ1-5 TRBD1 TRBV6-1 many CASSPGQGASQPQHF TGTGCCAGCAGTCCGGGACAGGGGGCCAGTCAGCCCCAGCATTTT
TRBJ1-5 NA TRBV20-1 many CSASTRRVTDQPQHF TGCAGTGCTTCTACCCGGCGGGTGACGGATCAGCCCCAGCATTTT
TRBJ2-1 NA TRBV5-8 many CASSLASGVSYNEQFF TGTGCCAGCAGCTTGGCCTCGGGGGTCTCCTACAATGAGCAGTTCTTC
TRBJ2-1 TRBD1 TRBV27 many CASSLSQGARNEQFF TGTGCCAGCAGTTTATCACAGGGGGCTCGGAATGAGCAGTTCTTC
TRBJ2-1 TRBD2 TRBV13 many CASSLLAGGLNEQFF TGTGCCAGCAGCTTACTAGCGGGGGGCCTAAATGAGCAGTTCTTC
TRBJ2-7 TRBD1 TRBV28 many CASNLPAQGSDEQYF TGTGCCAGCAATCTGCCCGCACAGGGGTCCGACGAGCAGTACTTC
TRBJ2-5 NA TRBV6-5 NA CASSYSGQQPRETQYF TGTGCCAGCAGTTACTCGGGGCAACAACCCCGCGAGACCCAGTACTTC
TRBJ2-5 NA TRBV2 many CATALETQYF TGTGCCACAGCGTTAGAGACCCAGTACTTC
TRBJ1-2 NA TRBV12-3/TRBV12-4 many CASSHRGPTARYYGYTF TGTGCCAGCAGTCACCGGGGCCCAACCGCGAGATATTATGGCTACACCTTC
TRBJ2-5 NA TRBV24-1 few CATSDEGGLETQYF TGTGCCACCAGTGATGAGGGGGGTTTGGAGACCCAGTACTTC
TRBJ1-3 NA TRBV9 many CASSVDGITGNTIYF TGTGCCAGCAGCGTAGACGGGATCACTGGAAACACCATATATTTT
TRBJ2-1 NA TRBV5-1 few CASSRGAGQEQFF TGCGCCAGCAGCCGGGGGGCAGGGCAAGAGCAGTTCTTC